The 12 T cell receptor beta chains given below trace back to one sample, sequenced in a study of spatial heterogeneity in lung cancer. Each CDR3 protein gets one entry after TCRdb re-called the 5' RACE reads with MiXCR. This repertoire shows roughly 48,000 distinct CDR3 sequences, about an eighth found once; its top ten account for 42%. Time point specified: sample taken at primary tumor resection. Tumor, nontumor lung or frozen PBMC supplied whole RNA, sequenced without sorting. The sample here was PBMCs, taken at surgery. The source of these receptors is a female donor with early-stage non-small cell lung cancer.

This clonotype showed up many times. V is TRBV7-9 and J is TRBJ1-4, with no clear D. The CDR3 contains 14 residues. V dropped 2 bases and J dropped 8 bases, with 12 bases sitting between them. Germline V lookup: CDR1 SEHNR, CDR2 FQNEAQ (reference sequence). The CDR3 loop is CASSLTVGKEKLFF. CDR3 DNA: TGTGCCAGCAGCTTAACAGTGGGTAAAGAAAAACTGTTTTTT.

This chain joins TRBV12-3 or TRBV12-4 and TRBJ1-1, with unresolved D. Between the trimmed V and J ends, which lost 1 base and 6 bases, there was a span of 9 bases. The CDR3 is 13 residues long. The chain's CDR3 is CASSLGEDPEAFF. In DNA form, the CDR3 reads TGTGCCAGCAGTTTAGGGGAGGATCCTGAAGCTTTCTTT.

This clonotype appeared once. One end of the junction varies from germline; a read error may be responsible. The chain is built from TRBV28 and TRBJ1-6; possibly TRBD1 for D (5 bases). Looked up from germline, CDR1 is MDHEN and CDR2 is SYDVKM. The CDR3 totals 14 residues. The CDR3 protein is CASLGRAYNSPLNF. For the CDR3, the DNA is TGTGCCAGCTTAGGCAGGGCCTATAATTCACCCCTCAACTTT.

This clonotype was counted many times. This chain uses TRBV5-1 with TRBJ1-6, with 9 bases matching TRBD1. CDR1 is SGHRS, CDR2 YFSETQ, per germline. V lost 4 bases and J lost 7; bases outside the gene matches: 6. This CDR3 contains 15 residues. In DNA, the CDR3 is TGCGCCAGCAGCGAAGGACAGGGGAACAATTCACCCCTCCACTTT. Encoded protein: CASSEGQGNNSPLHF.

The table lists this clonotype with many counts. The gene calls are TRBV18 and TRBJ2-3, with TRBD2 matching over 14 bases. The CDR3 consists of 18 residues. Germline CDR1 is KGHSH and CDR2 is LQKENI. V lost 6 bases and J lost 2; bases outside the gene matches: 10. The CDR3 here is CASSPRTSGGTYTDTQYF. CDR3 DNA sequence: TGTGCCAGCTCTCCTAGGACTAGCGGGGGGACCTACACAGATACGCAGTATTTT.

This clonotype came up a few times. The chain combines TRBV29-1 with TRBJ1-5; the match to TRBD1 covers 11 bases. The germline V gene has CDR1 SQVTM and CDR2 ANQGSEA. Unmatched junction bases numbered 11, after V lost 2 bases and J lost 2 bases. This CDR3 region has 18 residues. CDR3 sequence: CSVELAGQGEVGNQPQHF. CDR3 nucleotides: TGCAGCGTTGAACTTGCGGGACAGGGGGAGGTCGGCAATCAGCCCCAGCATTTT. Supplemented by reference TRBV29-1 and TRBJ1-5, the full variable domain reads SAVISQKPSRDICQRGTSLTIQCQVDSQVTMMFWYRQQPGQSLTLIATANQGSEATYESGFVIDKFPISRPNLTFSTLTVSNMSPEDSSIYLCSVELAGQGEVGNQPQHFGDGTRLSIL.

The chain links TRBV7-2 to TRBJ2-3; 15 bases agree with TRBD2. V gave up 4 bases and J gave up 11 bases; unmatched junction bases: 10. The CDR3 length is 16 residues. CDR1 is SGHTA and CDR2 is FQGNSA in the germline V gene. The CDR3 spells CASSSDGLAGGQEQYF. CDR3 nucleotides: TGTGCCAGCAGCTCTGATGGACTAGCGGGGGGGCAGGAGCAGTATTTT.

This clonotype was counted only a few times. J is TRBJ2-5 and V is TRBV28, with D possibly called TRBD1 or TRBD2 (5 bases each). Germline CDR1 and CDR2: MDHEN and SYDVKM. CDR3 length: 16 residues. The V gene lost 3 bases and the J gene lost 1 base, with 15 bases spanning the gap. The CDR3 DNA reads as TGTGCCAGCAGTTTGTGGGGACCCCCTACCCAAGAGACCCAGTACTTC. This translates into CASSLWGPPTQETQYF.

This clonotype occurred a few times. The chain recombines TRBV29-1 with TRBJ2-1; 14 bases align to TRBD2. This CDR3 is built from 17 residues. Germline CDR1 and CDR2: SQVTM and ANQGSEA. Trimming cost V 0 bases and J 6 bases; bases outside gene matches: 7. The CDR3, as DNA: TGCAGCGTTGAAGAGGCGACTAGCGGGGGGGCCTTCAATGAGCAGTTCTTC. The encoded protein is CSVEEATSGGAFNEQFF.

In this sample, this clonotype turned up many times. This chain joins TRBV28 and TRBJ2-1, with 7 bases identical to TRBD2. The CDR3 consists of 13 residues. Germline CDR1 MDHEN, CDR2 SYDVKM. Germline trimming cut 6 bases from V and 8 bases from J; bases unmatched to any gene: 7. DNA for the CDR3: TGTGCCAGCAGGGGAGGGCCTCGGGATGAGCAGTTCTTC. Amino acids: CASRGGPRDEQFF. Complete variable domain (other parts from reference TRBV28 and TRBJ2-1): DVKVTQSSRYLVKRTGEKVFLECVQDMDHENMFWYRQDPGLGLRLIYFSYDVKMKEKGDIPEGYSVSREKKERFSLILESASTNQTSMYLCASRGGPRDEQFFGPGTRLTVL.

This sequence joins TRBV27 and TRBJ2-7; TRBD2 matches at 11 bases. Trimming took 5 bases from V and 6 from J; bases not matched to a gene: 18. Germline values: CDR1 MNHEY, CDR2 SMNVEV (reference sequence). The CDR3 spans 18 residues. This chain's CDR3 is CASSTFRDSLAGGGEQYF. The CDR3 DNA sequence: TGTGCCAGCAGTACATTCCGGGACAGCCTAGCGGGGGGCGGCGAGCAGTACTTC.

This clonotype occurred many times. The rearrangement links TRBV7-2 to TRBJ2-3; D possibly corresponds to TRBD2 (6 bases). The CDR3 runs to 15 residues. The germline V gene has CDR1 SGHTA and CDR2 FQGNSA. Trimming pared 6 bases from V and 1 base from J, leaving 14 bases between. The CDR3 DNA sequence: TGTGCCAGCAGACCCGGGACTCGTGGCACAGATACGCAGTATTTT. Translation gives CASRPGTRGTDTQYF. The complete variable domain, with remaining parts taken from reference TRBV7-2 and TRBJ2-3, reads GAGVSQSPSNKVTEKGKDVELRCDPISGHTALYWYRQSLGQGLEFLIYFQGNSAPDKSGLPSDRFSAERTGGSVSTLTIQRTQQEDSAVYLCASRPGTRGTDTQYFGPGTRLTVL.